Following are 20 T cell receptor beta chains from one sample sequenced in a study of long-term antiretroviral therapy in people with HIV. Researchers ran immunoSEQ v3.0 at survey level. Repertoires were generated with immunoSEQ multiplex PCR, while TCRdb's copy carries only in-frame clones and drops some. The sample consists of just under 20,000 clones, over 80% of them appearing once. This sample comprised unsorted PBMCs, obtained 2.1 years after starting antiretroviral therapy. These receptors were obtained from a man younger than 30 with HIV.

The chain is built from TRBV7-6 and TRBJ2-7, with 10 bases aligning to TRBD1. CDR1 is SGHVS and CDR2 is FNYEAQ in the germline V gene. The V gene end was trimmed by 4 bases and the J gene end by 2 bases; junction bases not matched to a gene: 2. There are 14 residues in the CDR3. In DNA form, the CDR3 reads TGTGCCAGCAGCTCTGGACAGGGGGCCTACGAGCAGTACTTC. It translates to CASSSGQGAYEQYF.

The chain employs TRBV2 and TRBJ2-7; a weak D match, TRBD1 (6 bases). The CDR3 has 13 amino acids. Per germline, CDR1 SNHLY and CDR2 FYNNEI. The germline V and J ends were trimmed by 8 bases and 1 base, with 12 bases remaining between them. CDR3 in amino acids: CASGPTGSYEQYF. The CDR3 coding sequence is TGTGCCAGCGGCCCCACAGGGTCCTACGAGCAGTACTTC. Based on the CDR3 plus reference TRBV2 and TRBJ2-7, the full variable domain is EPEVTQTPSHQVTQMGQEVILRCVPISNHLYFYWYRQILGQKVEFLVSFYNNEISEKSEIFDDQFSVERPDGSNFTLKIRSTKLEDSAMYFCASGPTGSYEQYFGPGTRLTVT.

CDR3 residues: CASLGGASGREYYEQYF. The CDR3 DNA follows: TGTGCCAGCCTTGGGGGGGCTAGCGGGAGAGAGTACTACGAGCAGTACTTC. This sequence joins TRBV28 and TRBJ2-7; 10 bases match TRBD2. Germline CDR1 and CDR2: MDHEN and SYDVKM. Trimming at V came to 8 bases and at J to 3 bases, leaving 16 bases not matched to a gene. The CDR3 is 17 amino acids.

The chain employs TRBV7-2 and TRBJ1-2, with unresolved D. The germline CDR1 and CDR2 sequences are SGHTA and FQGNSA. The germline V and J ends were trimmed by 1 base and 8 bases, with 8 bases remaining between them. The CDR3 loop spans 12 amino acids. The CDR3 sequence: CASSLGVGGYTF. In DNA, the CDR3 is TGTGCCAGCAGCTTAGGCGTCGGCGGCTACACCTTC.

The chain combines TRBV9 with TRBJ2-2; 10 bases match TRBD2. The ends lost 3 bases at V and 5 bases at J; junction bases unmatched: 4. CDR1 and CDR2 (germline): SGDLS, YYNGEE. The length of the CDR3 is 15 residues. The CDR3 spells CASSASGGATGELFF. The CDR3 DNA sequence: TGTGCCAGCAGCGCCAGCGGGGGGGCAACCGGGGAGCTGTTTTTT.

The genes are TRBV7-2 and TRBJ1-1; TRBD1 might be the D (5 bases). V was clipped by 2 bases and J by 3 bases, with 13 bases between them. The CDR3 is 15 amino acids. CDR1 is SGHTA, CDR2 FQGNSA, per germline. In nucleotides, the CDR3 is TGTGCCAGCAGCTTATCAAGGGACCGCTACACTGAAGCTTTCTTT. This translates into CASSLSRDRYTEAFF.

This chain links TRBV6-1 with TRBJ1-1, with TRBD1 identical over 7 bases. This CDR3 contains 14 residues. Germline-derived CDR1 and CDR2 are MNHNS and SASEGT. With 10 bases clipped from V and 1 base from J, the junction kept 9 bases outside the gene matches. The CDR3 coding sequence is TGTGCCACCTCAAAGGGACAGACGAACACTGAAGCTTTCTTT. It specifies CATSKGQTNTEAFF.

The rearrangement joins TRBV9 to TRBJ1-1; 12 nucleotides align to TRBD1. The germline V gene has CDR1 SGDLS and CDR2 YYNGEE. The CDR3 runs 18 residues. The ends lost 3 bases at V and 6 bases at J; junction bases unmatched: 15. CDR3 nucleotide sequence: TGTGCCAGCAGCGCCCTTACTGCCGGGACAGGGGGCGTCCCTGAAGCTTTCTTT. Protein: CASSALTAGTGGVPEAFF.

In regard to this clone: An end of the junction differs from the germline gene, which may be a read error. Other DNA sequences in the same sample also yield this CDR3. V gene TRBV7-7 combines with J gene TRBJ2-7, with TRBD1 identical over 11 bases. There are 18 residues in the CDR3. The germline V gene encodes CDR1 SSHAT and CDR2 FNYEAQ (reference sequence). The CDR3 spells CASSFDPYQGQGGNEQYF. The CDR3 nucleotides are TGTGCTAGCAGCTTCGATCCTTACCAGGGACAGGGGGGTAACGAGCAGTACTTC. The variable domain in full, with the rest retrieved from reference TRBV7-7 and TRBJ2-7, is GAGVSQSPRYKVTKRGQDVTLRCDPISSHATLYWYQQALGQGPEFLTYFNYEAQPDKSGLPSDRFSAERPEGSISTLTIQRTEQRDSAMYRCASSFDPYQGQGGNEQYFGPGTRLTVT.

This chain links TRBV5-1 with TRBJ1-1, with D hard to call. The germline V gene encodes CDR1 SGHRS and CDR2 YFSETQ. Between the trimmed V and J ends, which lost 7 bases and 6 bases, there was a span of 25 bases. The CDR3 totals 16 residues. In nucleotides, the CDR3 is TGCGCCAGCGGATCTGGAATAGGGATCCAAGACTCTGAAGCTTTCTTT. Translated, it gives CASGSGIGIQDSEAFF.

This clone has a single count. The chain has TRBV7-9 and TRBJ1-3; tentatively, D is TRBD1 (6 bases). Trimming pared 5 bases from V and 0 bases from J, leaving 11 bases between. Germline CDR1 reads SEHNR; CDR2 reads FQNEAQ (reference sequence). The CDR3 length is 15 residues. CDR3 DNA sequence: TGTGCCAGCAGCCCCCGAGGGGGCTCTGGAAACACCATATATTTT. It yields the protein CASSPRGGSGNTIYF.

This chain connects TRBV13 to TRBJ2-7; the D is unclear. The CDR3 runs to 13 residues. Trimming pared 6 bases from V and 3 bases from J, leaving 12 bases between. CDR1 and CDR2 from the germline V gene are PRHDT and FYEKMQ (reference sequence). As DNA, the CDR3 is TGTGCCAGCAGACGGCTTAAAGACTACGAGCAGTACTTC. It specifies CASRRLKDYEQYF.

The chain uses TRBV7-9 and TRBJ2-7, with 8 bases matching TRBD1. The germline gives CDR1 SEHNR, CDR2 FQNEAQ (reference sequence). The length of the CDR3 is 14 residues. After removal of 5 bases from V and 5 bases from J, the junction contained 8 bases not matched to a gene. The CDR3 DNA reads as TGTGCCAGCAGCCGGACAGGGATGGCCAACGAGCAGTACTTC. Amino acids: CASSRTGMANEQYF. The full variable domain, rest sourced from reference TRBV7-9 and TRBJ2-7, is DTGVSQNPRHKITKRGQNVTFRCDPISEHNRLYWYRQTLGQGPEFLTYFQNEAQLEKSRLLSDRFSAERPKGSFSTLEIQRTEQGDSAMYLCASSRTGMANEQYFGPGTRLTVT.

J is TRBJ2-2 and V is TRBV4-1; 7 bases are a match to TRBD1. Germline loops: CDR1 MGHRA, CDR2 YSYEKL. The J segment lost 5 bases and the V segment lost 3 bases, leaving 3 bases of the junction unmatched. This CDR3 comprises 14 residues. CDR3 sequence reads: CASSQRQGTGELFF. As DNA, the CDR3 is TGCGCCAGCAGCCAGAGACAGGGAACCGGGGAGCTGTTTTTT.

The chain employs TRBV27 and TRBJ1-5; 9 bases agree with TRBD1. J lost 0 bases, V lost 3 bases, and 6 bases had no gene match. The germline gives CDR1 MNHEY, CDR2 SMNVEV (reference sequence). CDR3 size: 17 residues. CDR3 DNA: TGTGCCAGCAGTTTGACAGGGGGGACGTATAGCAATCAGCCCCAGCATTTT. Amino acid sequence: CASSLTGGTYSNQPQHF.

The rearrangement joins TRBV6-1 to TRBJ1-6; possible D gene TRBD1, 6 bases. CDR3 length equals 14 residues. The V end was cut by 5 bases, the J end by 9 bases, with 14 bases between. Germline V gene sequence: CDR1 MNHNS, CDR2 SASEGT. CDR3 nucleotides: TGTGCCAGCAGTAGACGGGACAACCTTTCACCCCTCCACTTT. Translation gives CASSRRDNLSPLHF.

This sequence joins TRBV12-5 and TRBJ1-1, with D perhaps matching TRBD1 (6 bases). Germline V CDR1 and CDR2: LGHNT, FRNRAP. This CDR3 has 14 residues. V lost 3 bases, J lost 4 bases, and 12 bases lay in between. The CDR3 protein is CASGLGRGPTEAFF. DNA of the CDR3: TGTGCTAGTGGTTTAGGCAGGGGCCCCACTGAAGCTTTCTTT.

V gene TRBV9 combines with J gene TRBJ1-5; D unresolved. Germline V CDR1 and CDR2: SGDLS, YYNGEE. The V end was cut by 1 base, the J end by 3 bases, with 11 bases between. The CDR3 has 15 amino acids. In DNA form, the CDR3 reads TGTGCCAGCAGCGTATCCGGGAATGCCAATCAGCCCCAGCATTTT. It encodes CASSVSGNANQPQHF.

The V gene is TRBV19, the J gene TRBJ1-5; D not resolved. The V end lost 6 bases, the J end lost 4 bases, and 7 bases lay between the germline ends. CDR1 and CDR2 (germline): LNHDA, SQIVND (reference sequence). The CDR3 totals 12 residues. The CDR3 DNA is TGTGCCAGTAGACACGGTAATCAGCCCCAGCATTTT. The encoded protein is CASRHGNQPQHF.

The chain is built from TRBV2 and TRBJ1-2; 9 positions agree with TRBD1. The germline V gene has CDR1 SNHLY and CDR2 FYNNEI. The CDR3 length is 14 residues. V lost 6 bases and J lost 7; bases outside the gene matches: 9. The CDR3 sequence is CASSALGQGGGYTF. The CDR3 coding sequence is TGTGCCAGCAGCGCCCTGGGACAGGGAGGTGGCTACACCTTC.